The 15 T cell receptor beta chains reported below all come from one sample, sequenced in a study of blood T cell repertoires in COVID-19. Repertoires were generated with immunoSEQ multiplex PCR, while TCRdb's copy carries only in-frame clones and drops some. The sample lists a few hundred thousand clones, more than 70% seen once, with over 2% in the top ten. Material for sequencing was peripheral blood. The receptors were sampled from a woman in her 50s with acute or convalescent COVID-19.

The V call is TRBV24-1, the J call TRBJ2-2, with 9 positions matching TRBD2. Trimming took 5 bases from V and 3 from J; bases not matched to a gene: 12. This CDR3 spans 18 amino acids. Germline lookup yields CDR1 KGHDR and CDR2 SFDVKD. In DNA form, the CDR3 reads TGTGCCACCAGTGCGGCTAGCGGGATAAATTTGGACACCGGGGAGCTGTTTTTT. It encodes CATSAASGINLDTGELFF.

This chain uses TRBV4-2 with TRBJ2-3, with 11 bases matching TRBD2. CDR3 length equals 16 residues. The V gene's germline CDR1 is LGHNA and CDR2 YNFKEQ. With 6 bases clipped from V and 2 bases from J, the junction kept 7 bases outside the gene matches. CDR3 in DNA: TGTGCCAGCAGGATTAGCGGGAGGGATTTCACAGATACGCAGTATTTT. Translated, it gives CASRISGRDFTDTQYF.

The chain uses TRBV11-1 and TRBJ1-3; D gene uncertain. This CDR3 region has 15 residues. The germline V gene encodes CDR1 SGHAT and CDR2 FQDESV (reference sequence). Deletions cut 0 bases from V and 0 bases from J, with 6 bases between. In DNA, the CDR3 is TGTGCCAGCAGCTTAGCGCCGGTCTCTGGAAACACCATATATTTT. It specifies CASSLAPVSGNTIYF.

This sequence joins TRBV6-5 and TRBJ2-5, with TRBD2 identical over 9 bases. The V gene end was trimmed by 3 bases and the J gene end by 5 bases; junction bases not matched to a gene: 10. Looked up from germline, CDR1 is MNHEY and CDR2 is SVGAGI. The CDR3 is 16 amino acids. CDR3 protein: CASSYLTPTSGETQYF. DNA of the CDR3: TGTGCCAGCAGTTATCTTACACCAACTAGCGGGGAGACCCAGTACTTC.

The chain couples TRBV19 to TRBJ1-2; 7 nucleotides line up with TRBD1. Trimming took 6 bases from V and 8 from J; bases not matched to a gene: 6. Looked up from germline, CDR1 is LNHDA and CDR2 is SQIVND (reference sequence). The CDR3 is made up of 12 amino acids. In nucleotides, the CDR3 is TGTGCCAGTAGACAGACAGGGAAAGGCTACACCTTC. Residues: CASRQTGKGYTF.

V is TRBV27 and J is TRBJ1-4, with 8 nucleotides matching TRBD1. The V gene's germline CDR1 is MNHEY and CDR2 SMNVEV (reference sequence). The CDR3 length is 19 residues. Trimming at V came to 6 bases and at J to 0 bases, leaving 15 bases not matched to a gene. The CDR3 region is CASRIRGQGALATNEKLFF. DNA of the CDR3: TGTGCCAGCAGAATACGGGGCCAGGGGGCTCTAGCAACTAATGAAAAACTGTTTTTT.

This rearrangement joins TRBV29-1 to TRBJ2-3; 9 positions agree with TRBD1. CDR1 and CDR2 from the germline V gene are SQVTM and ANQGSEA. The CDR3 extends over 16 amino acids. J gave up 2 bases and V 4 bases, and 10 bases lay outside the gene matches. CDR3 coding DNA: TGCAGCGTTGTAGCCCACAGGGGGCTGAACACAGATACGCAGTATTTT. Translating it yields CSVVAHRGLNTDTQYF.

J is TRBJ1-5 and V is TRBV13; D call uncertain. The CDR3 spans 14 residues. The germline V and J ends were trimmed by 1 base and 6 bases, with 10 bases remaining between them. CDR1 PRHDT and CDR2 FYEKMQ come from the germline V gene (reference sequence). The CDR3 reads CASSLAGMGQPQHF. The CDR3 DNA is TGTGCCAGCAGCTTAGCGGGGATGGGTCAGCCCCAGCATTTT.

The gene calls are TRBV10-3 and TRBJ1-1; D is uncertain. CDR1 ENHRY and CDR2 SYGVKD come from the germline V gene. Trimming pared 0 bases from V and 6 bases from J, leaving 11 bases between. The CDR3 runs 14 residues. CDR3 nucleotides: TGTGCCATCAGTGAGTCGGGCGTCGCTTCTGAAGCTTTCTTT. This translates into CAISESGVASEAFF.

The chain employs TRBV28 and TRBJ1-5, with D tentatively TRBD1 (6 bases). Trimming removed 5 bases from V and 2 bases from J, with 16 bases in between. Germline-derived CDR1 and CDR2 are MDHEN and SYDVKM. The CDR3 is 16 amino acids. The CDR3 DNA follows: TGTGCCAGCAGTCTCTCGGGCAGGGGAGGCAATCAGCCCCAGCATTTT. The encoded protein is CASSLSGRGGNQPQHF.

The CDR3 sequence: CAWKLVYNEQFF. The CDR3 bases are TGTGCCTGGAAATTAGTGTACAATGAGCAGTTCTTC. The chain recombines TRBV30 with TRBJ2-1; D gene ambiguous. Germline loops: CDR1 GTSNPN, CDR2 SVGIG (reference sequence). The V end was cut by 4 bases, the J end by 4 bases, with 8 bases between. CDR3 length equals 12 residues. Filled out from reference TRBV30 and TRBJ2-1, the complete variable domain reads SQTIHQWPATLVQPVGSPLSLECTVEGTSNPNLYWYRQAAGRGLQLLFYSVGIGQISSEVPQNLSASRPQDRQFILSSKKLLLSDSGFYLCAWKLVYNEQFFGPGTRLTVL.

This clone appeared once. The V call is TRBV28, the J call TRBJ1-4; D unclear. Germline V gives CDR1 MDHEN, CDR2 SYDVKM. The CDR3 extends over 14 amino acids. Trimming took off 8 bases at V and 7 bases at J, with 17 bases between the two ends. The CDR3 DNA sequence: TGTGCCAGCCGACTAGGAGGGCTTGGTGAAAAACTGTTTTTT. It translates to CASRLGGLGEKLFF.

The CDR3 coding sequence is TGTGCCAGCAGCGTAGACAGGGGGCGCTCTGAAGCTTTCTTT. Translated: CASSVDRGRSEAFF. The chain is built from TRBV7-2 and TRBJ1-1; 10 bases are shared with TRBD1. Germline V gene sequence: CDR1 SGHTA, CDR2 FQGNSA. The J segment lost 6 bases and the V segment lost 5 bases, leaving 6 bases of the junction unmatched. This CDR3 contains 14 residues.

This chain connects TRBV7-8 to TRBJ2-5; 9 bases match TRBD1. Germline CDR1 is SGHVS and CDR2 is FQNEAQ. The trim removed 5 bases at V and 1 base at J, leaving 17 bases unmatched. The CDR3 covers 19 residues. This chain's CDR3 is CASSQPRDRAFITQETQYF. CDR3 nucleotides: TGTGCCAGCAGCCAACCCCGGGACAGGGCCTTTATCACCCAAGAGACCCAGTACTTC.

V and J are TRBV9 and TRBJ2-5, with TRBD2 matching over 7 bases. The ends lost 0 bases at V and 2 bases at J; junction bases unmatched: 10. The CDR3 consists of 17 residues. In germline, CDR1 is SGDLS, CDR2 YYNGEE. The CDR3 DNA reads as TGTGCCAGCAGCGTAGGCGCGAGCCGGGACTATCAAGAGACCCAGTACTTC. Translating gives CASSVGASRDYQETQYF.